Given below is one TCR beta chain in context. This sample was included in a study of blood T cells in healthy people across ages. The CDR3 is 16 amino acids. The germline V gene encodes CDR1 SGHNT and CDR2 YYREEE (reference sequence). V was shortened by 5 bases and J by 0 bases, with 15 bases between the two germline ends. Through a sample-barcoded 5' primer and a J-beta primer mix, a second PCR was run for roughly 6 to 12 cycles. TCRdb reanalysed the 5' RACE reads using MiXCR and keeps one entry per CDR3 protein. The sample consists of roughly 800,000 distinct CDR3 sequences, about 25% of them appearing once. These same data were also listed under a study on T cells of mothers and their children.

The sample was blood. This chain links TRBV5-4 with TRBJ2-1, with no clear D. The sequence came from a boy younger than 18 in good health. The CDR3 loop is CASRRFSSGSYNEQFF. CDR3 bases: TGTGCCAGCAGGCGTTTTAGCTCAGGCTCCTACAATGAGCAGTTCTTC.